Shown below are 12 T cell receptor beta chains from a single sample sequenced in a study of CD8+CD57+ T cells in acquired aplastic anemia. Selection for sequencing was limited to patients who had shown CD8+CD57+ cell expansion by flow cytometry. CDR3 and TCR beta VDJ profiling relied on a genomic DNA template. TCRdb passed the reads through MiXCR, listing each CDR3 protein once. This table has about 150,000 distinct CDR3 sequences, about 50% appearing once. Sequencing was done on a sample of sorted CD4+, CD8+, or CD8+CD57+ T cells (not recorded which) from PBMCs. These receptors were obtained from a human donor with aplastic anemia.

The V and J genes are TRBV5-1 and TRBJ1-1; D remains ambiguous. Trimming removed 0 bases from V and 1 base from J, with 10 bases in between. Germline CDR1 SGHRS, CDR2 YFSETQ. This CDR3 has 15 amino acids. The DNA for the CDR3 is TGCGCCAGCAGCTTGGTAGTCGGAACGAACACTGAAGCTTTCTTT. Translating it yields CASSLVVGTNTEAFF.

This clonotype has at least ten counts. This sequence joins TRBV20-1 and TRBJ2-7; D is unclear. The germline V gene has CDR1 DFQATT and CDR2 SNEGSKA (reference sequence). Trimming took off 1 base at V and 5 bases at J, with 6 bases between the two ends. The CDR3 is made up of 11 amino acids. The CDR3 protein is CSARAPDEQYF. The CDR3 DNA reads TGCAGTGCTAGAGCCCCGGACGAGCAGTACTTC.

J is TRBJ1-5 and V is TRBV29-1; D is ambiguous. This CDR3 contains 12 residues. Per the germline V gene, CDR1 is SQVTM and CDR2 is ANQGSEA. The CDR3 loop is CSLVGRDQPQHF. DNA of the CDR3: TGCAGTTTGGTTGGGAGGGATCAGCCCCAGCATTTT.

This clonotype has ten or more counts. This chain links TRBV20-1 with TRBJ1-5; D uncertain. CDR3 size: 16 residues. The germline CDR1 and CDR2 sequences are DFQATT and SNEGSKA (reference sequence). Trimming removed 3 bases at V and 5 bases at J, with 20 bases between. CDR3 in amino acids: CSASGWLDPSYQPQHF. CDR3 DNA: TGCAGTGCTAGCGGCTGGCTGGACCCTTCTTATCAGCCCCAGCATTTT.

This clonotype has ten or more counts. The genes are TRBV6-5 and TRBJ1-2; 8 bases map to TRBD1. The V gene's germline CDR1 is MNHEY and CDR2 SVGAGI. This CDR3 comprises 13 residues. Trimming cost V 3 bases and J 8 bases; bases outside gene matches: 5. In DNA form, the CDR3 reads TGTGCCAGCAGTTATTGGGACAGGAGCGGCTACACCTTC. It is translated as CASSYWDRSGYTF.

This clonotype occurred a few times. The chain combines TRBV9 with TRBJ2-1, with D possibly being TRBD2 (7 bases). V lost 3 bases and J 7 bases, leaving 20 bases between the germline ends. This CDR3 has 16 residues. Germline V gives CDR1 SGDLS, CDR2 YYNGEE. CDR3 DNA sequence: TGTGCCAGCAGCGACCCAGGGAGGGGGGATCGGAATGAGCAGTTCTTC. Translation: CASSDPGRGDRNEQFF.

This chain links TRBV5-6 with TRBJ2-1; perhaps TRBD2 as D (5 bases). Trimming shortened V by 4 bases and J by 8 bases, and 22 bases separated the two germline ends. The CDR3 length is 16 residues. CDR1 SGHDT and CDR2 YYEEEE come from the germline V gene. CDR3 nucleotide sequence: TGTGCCAGCAGCCCCCCTATAGGCGGGTGGCCCGATGAGCAGTTCTTC. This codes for CASSPPIGGWPDEQFF.

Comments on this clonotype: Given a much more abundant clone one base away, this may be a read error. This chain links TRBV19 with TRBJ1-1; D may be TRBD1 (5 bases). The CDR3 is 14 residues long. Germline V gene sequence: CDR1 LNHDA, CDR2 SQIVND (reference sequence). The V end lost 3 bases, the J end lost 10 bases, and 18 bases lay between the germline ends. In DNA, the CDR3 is TGTGCCAGTAGTATGGCGGGGCTCGCCGAGGTAGCTTTCTTT. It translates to CASSMAGLAEVAFF. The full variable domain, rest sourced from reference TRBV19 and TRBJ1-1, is DGGITQSPKYLFRKEGQNVTLSCEQNLNHDAMYWYRQDPGQGLRLIYYSQIVNDFQKGDIAEGYSVSREKKESFPLTVTSAQKNPTAFYLCASSMAGLAEVAFFGQGTRLTVV.

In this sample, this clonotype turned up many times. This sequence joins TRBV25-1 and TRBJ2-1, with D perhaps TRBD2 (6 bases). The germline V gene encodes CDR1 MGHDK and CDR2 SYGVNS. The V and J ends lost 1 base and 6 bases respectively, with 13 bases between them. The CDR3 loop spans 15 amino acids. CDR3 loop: CASSEWRTTSNEQFF. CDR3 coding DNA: TGTGCCAGCAGTGAATGGAGGACTACAAGCAATGAGCAGTTCTTC.

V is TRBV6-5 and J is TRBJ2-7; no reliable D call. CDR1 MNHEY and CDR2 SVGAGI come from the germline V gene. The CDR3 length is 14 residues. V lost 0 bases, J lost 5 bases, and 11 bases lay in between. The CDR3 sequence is CASSYSNPSHEQYF. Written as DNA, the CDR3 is TGTGCCAGCAGTTACTCGAACCCCTCGCACGAGCAGTACTTC.

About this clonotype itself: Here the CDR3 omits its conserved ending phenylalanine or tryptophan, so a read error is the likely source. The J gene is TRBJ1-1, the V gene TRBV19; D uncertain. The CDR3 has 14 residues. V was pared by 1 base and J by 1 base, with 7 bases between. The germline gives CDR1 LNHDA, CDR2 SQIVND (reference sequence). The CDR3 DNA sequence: TGTGCCAGTAGTATAGCCCCAGGGAACACTGAAGCTTTCTCT. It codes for CASSIAPGNTEAFS.

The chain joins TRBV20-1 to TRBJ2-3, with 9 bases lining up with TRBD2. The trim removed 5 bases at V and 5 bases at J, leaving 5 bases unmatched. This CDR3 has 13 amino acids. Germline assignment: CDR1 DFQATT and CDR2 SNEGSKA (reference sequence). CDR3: CSAGGGAGDTQYF. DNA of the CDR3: TGCAGTGCTGGCGGGGGGGCAGGAGATACGCAGTATTTT.